This record looks at one T cell receptor (beta chain) sequence and its context. Antigen specificity is unknown. This record comes from a study of cytomegalovirus exposure and HLA in healthy donors. Measured with immunoSEQ multiplex PCR; TCRdb has only the in-frame clones, and not every one. The sample holds tens of thousands of clones, just under 95% seen once. Study findings and constraints: In vitro work confirmed that three CMV-associated chains recognize CMV antigens. In a later analysis, first-cohort TCR clusters were found to tend to co-occur in the 120 or so validation repertoires.

The sequence came from a man younger than 30 in good health and CMV-seropositive. Material: PBMCs.

The CDR3 spells CAISRQGRNYGYTF. For the CDR3, the DNA is TGTGCCATCAGTCGACAGGGGCGCAACTATGGCTACACCTTC. The chain is built from TRBV10-3 and TRBJ1-2; TRBD1 agrees at 8 bases. This CDR3 spans 14 amino acids. V trimming: 5 bases; J trimming: 2 bases; junction bases outside the gene matches: 4. CDR1 and CDR2 (germline): ENHRY, SYGVKD.